The 32 T cell receptor beta chains given below trace back to one sample, sequenced in a study of cytomegalovirus exposure and HLA in healthy donors. Primers: 60 Vbeta forward and 13 Jbeta reverse. Measured with immunoSEQ multiplex PCR; TCRdb has only the in-frame clones, and not every one. The table includes roughly 99,000 clones, more than 60% detected once. The sequenced sample consisted of PBMCs. The origin of the receptors is a man between 60 and 75 years old in good health and CMV-seropositive.

The chain recombines TRBV10-3 with TRBJ2-1; 9 positions agree with TRBD2. This CDR3 spans 14 amino acids. J was trimmed by 6 bases and V by 7 bases; bases with no gene match: 7. Germline V lookup: CDR1 ENHRY, CDR2 SYGVKD. The CDR3 is CAIKGGGVSNEQFF. CDR3 bases: TGTGCCATCAAAGGCGGGGGGGTTTCCAATGAGCAGTTCTTC.

The rearrangement uses TRBV5-6 and TRBJ2-3; TRBD2 matches at 12 bases. The CDR3 runs to 17 residues. From germline, CDR1 is SGHDT and CDR2 YYEEEE. The junction had 8 bases not matched to a gene; V was cut back by 2 bases and J by 4 bases. DNA of the CDR3: TGTGCCAGCAGCTTTCCTCCCCTAGCGGGGGGGCCAGATACGCAGTATTTT. Amino acids: CASSFPPLAGGPDTQYF.

This clone was detected a few times. This CDR3 reads CASSAHQGVNYGYTF. The CDR3, as DNA: TGTGCCAGCAGCGCTCATCAGGGGGTTAACTATGGCTACACCTTC. The V gene is TRBV5-4, the J gene TRBJ1-2; the match to TRBD1 covers 7 bases. The CDR3 is made up of 15 amino acids. With V trimmed by 4 bases and J by 1 base, 7 bases remained unmatched. Per the germline V gene, CDR1 is SGHNT and CDR2 is YYREEE (reference sequence).

This chain uses TRBV6-1 with TRBJ1-5; unclear D gene. CDR3 length: 15 residues. V lost 2 bases to trimming and J lost 0 bases, with 8 bases between them. The germline V gene has CDR1 MNHNS and CDR2 SASEGT. CDR3 residues: CASSENGYSNQPQHF. In DNA form, the CDR3 reads TGTGCCAGCAGTGAAAACGGGTATAGCAATCAGCCCCAGCATTTT.

This chain connects TRBV7-8 to TRBJ2-3; 9 nucleotides agree with TRBD2. The CDR3 has 15 amino acids. V lost 5 bases to trimming and J lost 4 bases; unmatched junction nucleotides: 7. CDR1 and CDR2 from the germline V gene are SGHVS and FQNEAQ. In DNA, the CDR3 is TGTGCCAGCAGCCGGTGGGGCGGGGGGGCAGATACGCAGTATTTT. Protein sequence: CASSRWGGGADTQYF. The variable domain in full, completed from reference TRBV7-8 and TRBJ2-3, reads GAGVSQSPRYKVAKRGQDVALRCDPISGHVSLFWYQQALGQGPEFLTYFQNEAQLDKSGLPSDRFFAERPEGSVSTLKIQRTQQEDSAVYLCASSRWGGGADTQYFGPGTRLTVL.

This clone was seen a handful of times. The V gene is TRBV4-3, the J gene TRBJ1-6; D perhaps matches TRBD1 (6 bases). CDR3 length equals 15 residues. Deletions cut 2 bases from V and 5 bases from J, with 10 bases between. Germline CDR1 LGHNA, CDR2 YSLEER. In nucleotides, the CDR3 is TGCGCCAGCAGCCAAAACCAGGGGAATAATTCACCCCTCCACTTT. Protein sequence: CASSQNQGNNSPLHF.

This chain uses TRBV27 with TRBJ1-1, with 10 bases aligning to TRBD1. The CDR3 sequence is 16 residues long. CDR1 MNHEY and CDR2 SMNVEV come from the germline V gene (reference sequence). V trimming: 3 bases; J trimming: 0 bases; junction bases outside the gene matches: 4. This CDR3 is CASSFTGTGVNTEAFF. The CDR3 coding sequence is TGTGCCAGCAGTTTTACCGGGACAGGGGTGAACACTGAAGCTTTCTTT.

V usage is TRBV5-1 and J usage is TRBJ1-1; D uncertain. Trimming took off 3 bases at V and 0 bases at J, with 12 bases between the two ends. The CDR3 runs 15 residues. CDR1 and CDR2 (germline): SGHRS, YFSETQ. The CDR3 protein is CASSSGSGMNTEAFF. For the CDR3, the DNA is TGCGCCAGCAGCTCCGGGTCGGGAATGAACACTGAAGCTTTCTTT.

CDR3 loop: CASWGPKTQYF. CDR3 DNA: TGTGCCAGCTGGGGGCCGAAGACCCAGTACTTC. This rearrangement joins TRBV2 to TRBJ2-5, with a possible D match to TRBD1 (6 bases). The CDR3 contains 11 residues. The germline V and J ends were trimmed by 8 bases and 6 bases, with 10 bases remaining between them. Per the germline V gene, CDR1 is SNHLY and CDR2 is FYNNEI.

The chain combines TRBV5-6 with TRBJ2-7; D might be TRBD1 (5 bases). The V and J ends lost 1 base and 3 bases respectively, with 11 bases between them. This CDR3 region has 14 residues. The germline V gene has CDR1 SGHDT and CDR2 YYEEEE. The CDR3 region has the DNA TGTGCCAGCAGCTTGACAGGCCAGCGCTACGAGCAGTACTTC. It specifies CASSLTGQRYEQYF.

J is TRBJ2-7 and V is TRBV4-1, with 8 nucleotides matching TRBD1. The germline gives CDR1 MGHRA, CDR2 YSYEKL. Unmatched junction bases numbered 10, after V lost 2 bases and J lost 7 bases. CDR3 size: 15 residues. The CDR3 bases are TGCGCCAGCAGCCAAAGACAGGGGCCCATCGGAGAGCAGTACTTC. Amino acid sequence: CASSQRQGPIGEQYF.

This chain links TRBV30 with TRBJ1-1; D might be TRBD1 (6 bases). Germline CDR1 reads GTSNPN; CDR2 reads SVGIG (reference sequence). Deletions cut 0 bases from V and 4 bases from J, with 9 bases between. This CDR3 has 13 residues. CDR3 loop: CAWSVTRGTEAFF. CDR3 bases: TGTGCCTGGAGTGTAACCAGGGGCACTGAAGCTTTCTTT.

The rearrangement links TRBV5-5 to TRBJ2-1; D may be TRBD1 (6 bases). Germline-derived CDR1 and CDR2 are SGHKS and YYEKEE (reference sequence). This CDR3 is 14 amino acids long. The V end lost 3 bases, the J end lost 6 bases, and 13 bases lay between the germline ends. CDR3 nucleotide sequence: TGTGCCAGCAGCTCGACAGGTGGGAGCAATGAGCAGTTCTTC. As protein: CASSSTGGSNEQFF.

J is TRBJ1-4 and V is TRBV7-6; 8 nucleotides align to TRBD1. The CDR3 length is 14 residues. Looked up from germline, CDR1 is SGHVS and CDR2 is FNYEAQ. J gave up 8 bases and V 3 bases, and 5 bases lay outside the gene matches. CDR3 in amino acids: CASSLTGVREKLFF. CDR3 nucleotide sequence: TGTGCCAGCAGCTTGACAGGGGTTCGCGAAAAACTGTTTTTT.

CDR3 loop: CAWNRGQGGEKLFF. The CDR3 nucleotides read TGTGCCTGGAATAGGGGACAGGGGGGAGAAAAACTGTTTTTT. The chain employs TRBV30 and TRBJ1-4, with 11 nucleotides matching TRBD1. Looked up from germline, CDR1 is GTSNPN and CDR2 is SVGIG (reference sequence). This CDR3 has 14 residues. With 4 bases clipped from V and 8 bases from J, the junction kept 6 bases outside the gene matches.

This rearrangement joins TRBV14 to TRBJ2-2; D is undetermined. In germline, CDR1 is SGHDN, CDR2 FVKESK. This CDR3 is 15 amino acids long. V shed 0 bases and J shed 4 bases, with 9 bases lying between them. CDR3 amino acids: CASSQDIGSTGELFF. The CDR3 nucleotides read TGTGCCAGCAGCCAAGATATTGGTAGCACCGGGGAGCTGTTTTTT.

The rearrangement uses TRBV30 and TRBJ2-7; D perhaps matches TRBD1 (5 bases). Germline CDR1 reads GTSNPN; CDR2 reads SVGIG (reference sequence). V lost 0 bases and J 6 bases, leaving 15 bases between the germline ends. The length of the CDR3 is 14 residues. The CDR3 DNA reads TGTGCCTGGAGTGTGCCCAGAGACAGTAGCGAGCAGTACTTC. This encodes CAWSVPRDSSEQYF. The full variable domain, in which reference TRBV30 and TRBJ2-7 provide the parts outside the CDR3, is SQTIHQWPATLVQPVGSPLSLECTVEGTSNPNLYWYRQAAGRGLQLLFYSVGIGQISSEVPQNLSASRPQDRQFILSSKKLLLSDSGFYLCAWSVPRDSSEQYFGPGTRLTVT.

J is TRBJ1-5 and V is TRBV6-1; D ambiguous. Germline values: CDR1 MNHNS, CDR2 SASEGT. The V end was cut by 10 bases, the J end by 0 bases, with 10 bases between. The CDR3 is made up of 13 amino acids. The CDR3 region is CATRVYSNQPQHF. CDR3 sequence (DNA): TGTGCCACCCGGGTTTATAGCAATCAGCCCCAGCATTTT.

The chain carries TRBV11-1 and TRBJ2-1; 10 positions match TRBD2. Germline V gene data show CDR1 as SGHAT and CDR2 as FQDESV (reference sequence). The CDR3 totals 13 residues. With 5 bases clipped from V and 10 bases from J, the junction kept 5 bases outside the gene matches. CDR3: CASSPRTSGEQFF. DNA of the CDR3: TGTGCCAGCAGCCCCCGGACTAGCGGAGAGCAGTTCTTC.

The chain couples TRBV5-1 to TRBJ2-5; TRBD2 matches 8 bases. Germline V gene sequence: CDR1 SGHRS, CDR2 YFSETQ. This CDR3 contains 18 residues. J gave up 2 bases and V 4 bases, and 16 bases lay outside the gene matches. The CDR3 is CASSLLGVAGFAQETQYF. CDR3 sequence (DNA): TGCGCCAGCAGCCTTTTGGGGGTAGCGGGGTTTGCTCAAGAGACCCAGTACTTC.

This clone was detected a few times. The chain uses TRBV13 and TRBJ2-2, with a possible D match to TRBD1 (5 bases). Germline assignment: CDR1 PRHDT and CDR2 FYEKMQ (reference sequence). The CDR3 spans 16 residues. Trimming shortened V by 4 bases and J by 1 base, and 13 bases separated the two germline ends. CDR3 sequence: CASSSPTALNTGELFF. The DNA for the CDR3 is TGTGCCAGCAGCTCCCCGACAGCCCTGAACACCGGGGAGCTGTTTTTT.

As to this clone: At one end the junction does not follow the germline gene, possibly because of a read error. This rearrangement joins TRBV6-1 to TRBJ1-3; D is ambiguous. The CDR3 extends over 16 amino acids. The V gene's germline CDR1 is MNHNS and CDR2 SASEGT. As DNA, the CDR3 is TGTGCCAGCAGTCAAGCAAGCGTCTACTCTGGAAACACCATATATTTT. It codes for CASSQASVYSGNTIYF.

The chain links TRBV27 to TRBJ2-5; a possible D gene is TRBD1 (6 bases). The J call is doubtful: the DNA matches TRBJ2-7 better. In germline, CDR1 is MNHEY, CDR2 SMNVEV (reference sequence). This CDR3 has 14 residues. This CDR3 is CASSLQGPYGEQYF. The CDR3 DNA reads as TGTGCCAGCAGTTTACAGGGGCCCTACGGCGAGCAGTACTTC.

This clone was counted a single time. V is TRBV19 and J is TRBJ1-3; the D gene is possibly TRBD1 (5 bases). This CDR3 is 16 amino acids long. With 8 bases removed from V and 0 bases from J, the gap between germline ends came to 17 bases. In germline, CDR1 is LNHDA, CDR2 SQIVND (reference sequence). DNA for the CDR3: TGTGCCAGTCGCCTTGCAGGGCCCATCTCTGGAAACACCATATATTTT. This codes for CASRLAGPISGNTIYF.

The V and J genes are TRBV2 and TRBJ2-7, with D maybe TRBD2 (6 bases). From germline, CDR1 is SNHLY and CDR2 FYNNEI. The V end lost 6 bases, the J end lost 0 bases, and 6 bases lay between the germline ends. The length of the CDR3 is 12 residues. The CDR3 DNA is TGTGCCAGCAGGACTAGCTCCTACGAGCAGTACTTC. Its translation: CASRTSSYEQYF.

The chain employs TRBV19 and TRBJ1-2; TRBD1 agrees at 10 bases. Per the germline V gene, CDR1 is LNHDA and CDR2 is SQIVND (reference sequence). The CDR3 totals 18 residues. V lost 6 bases to trimming and J lost 2 bases; unmatched junction nucleotides: 15. The CDR3: CASSITKALGQGNYGYTF. Here the CDR3 DNA reads TGTGCCAGTAGCATTACAAAAGCGCTGGGACAGGGGAACTATGGCTACACCTTC.

The chain has TRBV11-3 and TRBJ2-2, with D perhaps matching TRBD1 (5 bases). Per the germline V gene, CDR1 is SGHNT and CDR2 is YENEEA. V gave up 5 bases and J gave up 4 bases, with 8 bases separating them. The CDR3 runs 13 residues. The CDR3 here is CASSRTFTGELFF. In DNA form, the CDR3 reads TGTGCCAGCAGCCGGACATTCACCGGGGAGCTGTTTTTT.

The chain is built from TRBV19 and TRBJ1-3, with D perhaps TRBD1 (6 bases). The CDR3 loop spans 16 amino acids. CDR1 and CDR2 from the germline V gene are LNHDA and SQIVND (reference sequence). V dropped 6 bases and J dropped 0 bases, with 15 bases sitting between them. The CDR3 DNA sequence: TGTGCCAGTAGAAAAGAGGGGGGGGTCTCTGGAAACACCATATATTTT. It codes for CASRKEGGVSGNTIYF.

This clone turned up a few times. The rearrangement joins TRBV29-1 to TRBJ2-5; 10 nucleotides align to TRBD2. The CDR3 length is 16 residues. Trimming at V came to 1 base and at J to 4 bases, leaving 9 bases not matched to a gene. Germline V lookup: CDR1 SQVTM, CDR2 ANQGSEA. In DNA form, the CDR3 reads TGCAGCGTTGAAGTATCGAGCGGGGGGGCTTTAGAGACCCAGTACTTC. It translates to CSVEVSSGGALETQYF.

The V gene is TRBV30, the J gene TRBJ2-7, with D maybe TRBD1 (5 bases). Germline CDR1 GTSNPN, CDR2 SVGIG (reference sequence). V was trimmed by 0 bases and J by 2 bases, leaving 8 bases between them. The CDR3 loop spans 13 amino acids. CDR3 sequence reads: CAWSVLGAYEQYF. Here the CDR3 DNA reads TGTGCCTGGAGTGTTCTAGGGGCCTACGAGCAGTACTTC.

This chain uses TRBV30 with TRBJ2-7, with 9 positions matching TRBD1. The CDR3 spans 15 residues. Trimming at V came to 0 bases and at J to 6 bases, leaving 9 bases not matched to a gene. From germline, CDR1 is GTSNPN and CDR2 SVGIG (reference sequence). This chain's CDR3 is CAWSVRGQGRREQYF. CDR3 DNA: TGTGCCTGGAGTGTACGGGGACAGGGAAGGCGCGAGCAGTACTTC.

The J gene is TRBJ2-7, the V gene TRBV27; D might be TRBD2 (5 bases). Germline-derived CDR1 and CDR2 are MNHEY and SMNVEV (reference sequence). V was clipped by 6 bases and J by 3 bases, with 12 bases between them. The CDR3 extends over 13 amino acids. The CDR3 DNA follows: TGTGCCAGCAGATTCACCGGGGTCTACGAGCAGTACTTC. Amino acid sequence: CASRFTGVYEQYF.